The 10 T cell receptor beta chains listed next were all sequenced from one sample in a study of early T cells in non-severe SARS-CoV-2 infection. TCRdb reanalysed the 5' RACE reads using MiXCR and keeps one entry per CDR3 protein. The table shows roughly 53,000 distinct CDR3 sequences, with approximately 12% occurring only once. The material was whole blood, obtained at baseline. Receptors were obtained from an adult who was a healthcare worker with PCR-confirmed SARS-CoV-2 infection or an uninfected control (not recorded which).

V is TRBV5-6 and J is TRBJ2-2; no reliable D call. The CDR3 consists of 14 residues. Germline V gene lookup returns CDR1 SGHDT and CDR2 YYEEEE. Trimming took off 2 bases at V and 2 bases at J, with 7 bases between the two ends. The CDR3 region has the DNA TGTGCCAGCAGCTTAGGTCGAAACACCGGGGAGCTGTTTTTT. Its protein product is CASSLGRNTGELFF.

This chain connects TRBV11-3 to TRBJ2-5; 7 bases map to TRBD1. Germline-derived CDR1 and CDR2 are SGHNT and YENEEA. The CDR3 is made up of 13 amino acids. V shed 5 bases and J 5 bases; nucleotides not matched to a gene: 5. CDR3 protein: CASSRGGLETQYF. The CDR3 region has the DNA TGTGCCAGCAGCCGAGGGGGCTTGGAGACCCAGTACTTC.

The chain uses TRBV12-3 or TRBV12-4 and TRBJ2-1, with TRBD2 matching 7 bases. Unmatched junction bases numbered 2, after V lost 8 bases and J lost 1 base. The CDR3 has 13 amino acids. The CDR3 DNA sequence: TGTGCCAGCGCGGGAGAATCCTACAATGAGCAGTTCTTC. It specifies CASAGESYNEQFF.

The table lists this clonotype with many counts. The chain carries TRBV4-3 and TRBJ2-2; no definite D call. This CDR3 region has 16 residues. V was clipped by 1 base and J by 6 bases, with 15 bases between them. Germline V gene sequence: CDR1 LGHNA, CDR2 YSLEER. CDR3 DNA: TGCGCCAGCAGCCAAGGGCTCTCGGTAGCATCCGGGGAGCTGTTTTTT. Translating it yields CASSQGLSVASGELFF.

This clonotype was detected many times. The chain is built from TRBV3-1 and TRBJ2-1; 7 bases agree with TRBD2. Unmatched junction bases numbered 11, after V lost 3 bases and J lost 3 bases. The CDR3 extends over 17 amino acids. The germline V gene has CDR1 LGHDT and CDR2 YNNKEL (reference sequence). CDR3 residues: CASSHQEPSGFYNEQFF. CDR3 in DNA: TGTGCCAGCAGCCACCAGGAACCTAGCGGATTCTACAATGAGCAGTTCTTC.

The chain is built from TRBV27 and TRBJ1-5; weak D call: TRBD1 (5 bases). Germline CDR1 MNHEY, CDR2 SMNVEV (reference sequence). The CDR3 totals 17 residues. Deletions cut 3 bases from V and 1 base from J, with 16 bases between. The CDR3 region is CASSFRFREGSNQPQHF. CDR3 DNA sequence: TGTGCCAGCAGTTTTCGGTTCAGGGAGGGAAGCAATCAGCCCCAGCATTTT.

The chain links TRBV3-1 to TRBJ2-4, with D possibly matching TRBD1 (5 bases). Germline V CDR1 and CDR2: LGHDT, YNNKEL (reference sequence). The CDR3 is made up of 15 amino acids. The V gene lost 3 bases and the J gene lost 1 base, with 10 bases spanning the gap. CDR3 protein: CASSQGPTAKNIQYF. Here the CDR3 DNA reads TGTGCCAGCAGCCAGGGGCCGACTGCCAAAAACATTCAGTACTTC.

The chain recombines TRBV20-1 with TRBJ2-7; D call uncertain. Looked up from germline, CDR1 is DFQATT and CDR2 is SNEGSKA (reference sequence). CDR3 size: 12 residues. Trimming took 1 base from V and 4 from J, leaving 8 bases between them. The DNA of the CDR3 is TGCAGTGCTAGAGGTCAAGAGTACGAGCAGTACTTC. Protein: CSARGQEYEQYF.

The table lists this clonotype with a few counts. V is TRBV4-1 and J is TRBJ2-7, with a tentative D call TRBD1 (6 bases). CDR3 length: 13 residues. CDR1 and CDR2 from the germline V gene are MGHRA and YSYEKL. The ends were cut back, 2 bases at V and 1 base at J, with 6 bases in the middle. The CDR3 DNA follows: TGCGCCAGCAGCCAAACAGGGTCCTACGAGCAGTACTTC. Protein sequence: CASSQTGSYEQYF.

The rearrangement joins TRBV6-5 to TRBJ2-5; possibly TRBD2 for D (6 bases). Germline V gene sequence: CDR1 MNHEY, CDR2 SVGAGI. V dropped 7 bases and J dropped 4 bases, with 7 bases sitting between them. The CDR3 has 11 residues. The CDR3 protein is CASTGRETQYF. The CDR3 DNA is TGTGCCAGCACCGGGAGAGAGACCCAGTACTTC.